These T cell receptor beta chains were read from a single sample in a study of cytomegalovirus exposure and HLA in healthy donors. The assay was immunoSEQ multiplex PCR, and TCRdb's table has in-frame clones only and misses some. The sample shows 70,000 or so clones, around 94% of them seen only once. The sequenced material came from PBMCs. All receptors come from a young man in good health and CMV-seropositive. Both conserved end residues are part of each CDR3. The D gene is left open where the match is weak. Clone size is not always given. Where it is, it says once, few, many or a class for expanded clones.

CASRGTSGTYEQYF TGTGCCAGCAGGGGGACTAGCGGGACCTACGAGCAGTACTTC TRBJ2-7 NA TRBD2 TRBV25-1
CASSIDGTSGVSYEQYF TGTGCCAGTAGTATAGATGGGACTAGCGGCGTCTCCTACGAGCAGTACTTC TRBJ2-7 NA TRBD2 TRBV19
CASSLEPSTNQPQHF TGTGCCAGCAGCTTAGAGCCGAGTACCAATCAGCCCCAGCATTTT TRBJ1-5 NA NA TRBV7-8
CASRPAPMGRNEQFF TGTGCCAGTAGGCCCGCGCCGATGGGGAGGAATGAGCAGTTCTTC TRBJ2-1 NA NA TRBV19
CASRSGLAGVNEQFF TGCGCCAGCCGCTCGGGACTAGCGGGAGTTAATGAGCAGTTCTTC TRBJ2-1 NA TRBD2 TRBV10-2
CASRELETGELFF TGTGCCAGCAGAGAACTAGAGACCGGGGAGCTGTTTTTT TRBJ2-2 NA NA TRBV6-5
CASSLGTGNRHF TGTGCCAGCAGCTTGGGGACAGGGAATCGGCATTTT TRBJ1-5 NA TRBD1 TRBV28
CATAQGASTDTQYF TGTGCCACCGCTCAGGGGGCTAGCACAGATACGCAGTATTTT TRBJ2-3 NA TRBD1 TRBV10-3
CASSEDSNEQFF TGTGCCAGCAGTGAAGACTCAAATGAGCAGTTCTTC TRBJ2-1 NA NA TRBV2
CASRGQAYGYTF TGTGCCAGCAGAGGACAAGCCTATGGCTACACCTTC TRBJ1-2 NA NA TRBV27
CAISEEGRGSGEQYF TGTGCCATCAGTGAAGAGGGCAGGGGGTCCGGCGAGCAGTACTTC TRBJ2-7 NA TRBD1 TRBV10-3
CASSGQFNEKLFF TGTGCCAGCAGCGGACAGTTTAATGAAAAACTGTTTTTT TRBJ1-4 NA NA TRBV9
CASSLSRTGLYEQYF TGTGCCAGCAGTTTATCAAGGACAGGGTTGTACGAGCAGTACTTC TRBJ2-7 NA TRBD1 TRBV27
CASSQPGLAGLRYSYNEQFF TGTGCCAGCAGCCAACCCGGACTAGCGGGACTAAGATACTCCTACAATGAGCAGTTCTTC TRBJ2-1 NA TRBD2 TRBV14
CASSYSIWTGNEAFF TGTGCCAGCAGTTACTCGATCTGGACAGGGAATGAAGCTTTCTTT TRBJ1-1 NA TRBD1 TRBV6-5
CASSLTGIVSGTQYF TGTGCCAGCTCACTGACAGGGATTGTTTCTGGTACGCAGTATTTT TRBJ2-3 NA TRBD1 TRBV18
CASKRSREQYF TGTGCCAGCAAGCGGTCTCGCGAGCAGTACTTC TRBJ2-7 NA NA TRBV28
CASSLAGVGTGELFF TGTGCCAGCAGTTTAGCGGGAGTAGGCACCGGGGAGCTGTTTTTT TRBJ2-2 NA TRBD2 TRBV7-3
CASSPHFPYGYTF TGTGCCAGCAGCCCTCACTTCCCCTATGGCTACACCTTC TRBJ1-2 NA NA TRBV14
CASSLSKGAYEQYF TGTGCCAGCAGTTTATCGAAAGGGGCCTACGAGCAGTACTTC TRBJ2-7 NA NA TRBV27
CAWSDLNRDREDEQYF TGTGCCTGGAGTGACTTAAACCGGGACAGGGAAGACGAGCAGTACTTC TRBJ2-7 NA TRBD1 TRBV30
CASSPRQETQYF TGTGCCAGCTCACCCCGTCAAGAGACCCAGTACTTC TRBJ2-5 few NA TRBV18
CASKGGTSGYNEQFF TGTGCCAGCAAAGGCGGGACTAGCGGTTACAATGAGCAGTTCTTC TRBJ2-1 NA TRBD2 TRBV6-1
CAWQGGTGLGTEAFF TGTGCCTGGCAGGGCGGTACTGGGTTGGGCACTGAAGCTTTCTTT TRBJ1-1 once NA TRBV30
CASSPTHGTGEEKLFF TGTGCCAGCAGCCCAACCCACGGGACAGGGGAGGAAAAACTGTTTTTT TRBJ1-4 NA TRBD1 TRBV28
CASSIDRDRIYEQYF TGTGCCAGTAGTATAGATCGGGACAGAATCTACGAGCAGTACTTC TRBJ2-7 NA TRBD1 TRBV19
CASSYGGNSQETQYF TGTGCCAGCAGCTATGGGGGGAACTCCCAAGAGACCCAGTACTTC TRBJ2-5 NA NA TRBV5-4
CASKGPGGSTDTQYF TGTGCCAGCAAGGGGCCCGGCGGATCAACAGATACGCAGTATTTT TRBJ2-3 NA NA TRBV6-5
CAWSFRTGEEKLFF TGTGCCTGGAGCTTCAGGACAGGGGAAGAAAAACTGTTTTTT TRBJ1-4 NA TRBD1 TRBV30
CASSDNSGANVLTF TGTGCCAGCAGTGACAACTCTGGGGCCAACGTCCTGACTTTC TRBJ2-6 NA NA TRBV6-5
CASRWPGTGELFF TGTGCCAGCAGATGGCCCGGGACCGGGGAGCTGTTTTTT TRBJ2-2 NA NA TRBV6-5
CASSGSGASGGGYTF TGTGCCAGCAGCGGGTCCGGGGCCTCAGGGGGTGGCTACACCTTC TRBJ1-2 NA TRBD1 TRBV7-9
CAIPAYEQYF TGTGCCATCCCGGCCTACGAGCAGTACTTC TRBJ2-7 NA NA TRBV19
CASSLTGIYSNQPQHF TGTGCCAGCAGCCTAACAGGGATTTATAGCAATCAGCCCCAGCATTTT TRBJ1-5 NA NA TRBV27
CASSPWTSGTETQYF TGTGCCAGCAGTCCGTGGACTAGCGGCACGGAGACCCAGTACTTC TRBJ2-5 NA TRBD2 TRBV27
CASSPSAGHLYQPQHF TGTGCCAGCAGCCCCTCGGCAGGGCATTTGTATCAGCCCCAGCATTTT TRBJ1-5 NA NA TRBV28
CASSLLGLAGTDTQYF TGTGCCAGCAGCTTACTCGGACTAGCGGGAACAGATACGCAGTATTTT TRBJ2-3 NA TRBD2 TRBV7-2
CASSRLGTSLRVDTQYF TGTGCCAGCAGTCGACTCGGGACTAGCCTTAGGGTAGATACGCAGTATTTT TRBJ2-3 NA TRBD2 TRBV27
CARRTSRRTDTQYF TGTGCCAGACGGACTAGTCGACGCACAGATACGCAGTATTTT TRBJ2-3 NA TRBD2 TRBV6-5
CASSARLMLAGGSYNEQFF TGTGCCAGCAGCGCGCGCTTGATGTTAGCGGGAGGATCGTACAATGAGCAGTTCTTC TRBJ2-1 NA TRBD2 TRBV13
CASSGGFEKLFF TGTGCCAGCAGTGGCGGGTTTGAAAAACTGTTTTTT TRBJ1-4 NA NA TRBV6-1
CASSPRGLAGRSEQYF TGTGCCAGCAGCCCCAGGGGGTTAGCGGGAAGATCCGAGCAGTACTTC TRBJ2-7 NA NA TRBV11-2
CASSNLRTGTGNTIYF TGTGCCAGCAGCAATCTCAGGACAGGGACTGGAAACACCATATATTTT TRBJ1-3 NA TRBD1 TRBV11-2